Presented here are 21 T cell receptor beta chains from one specimen sequenced in a study of T cells after yellow fever vaccination. TCRdb processed the 5' RACE reads anew with MiXCR; each CDR3 protein has one entry. The data hold nearly 300,000 distinct CDR3 sequences, with approximately 8% observed a single time. This specimen was CD4+ T cells sorted from PBMCs, taken 5 days after the yellow fever booster vaccination. The source is a man aged 18 to 35 who received the YFV17D yellow fever vaccine.

The chain couples TRBV5-1 to TRBJ2-3, with TRBD1 matching over 7 bases. V gave up 4 bases and J gave up 2 bases; unmatched junction bases: 4. This CDR3 contains 14 residues. Germline CDR1 reads SGHRS; CDR2 reads YFSETQ. The CDR3 DNA is TGCGCCAGCAGCCAGGGACAGACCACAGATACGCAGTATTTT. Its translation: CASSQGQTTDTQYF.

A few counts support this clonotype. The V and J genes are TRBV7-9 and TRBJ1-5; 7 bases are shared with TRBD1. The CDR3 contains 15 residues. V lost 5 bases and J lost 8; bases outside the gene matches: 12. Germline CDR1 and CDR2: SEHNR and FQNEAQ (reference sequence). The CDR3, as DNA: TGTGCCAGCAGCCGACACCGGGACAGAGGAGAGCCCCAGCATTTT. As protein: CASSRHRDRGEPQHF.

This clonotype was counted between two and nine times. The rearrangement links TRBV20-1 to TRBJ1-6; D ambiguous. CDR3 length equals 13 residues. Germline CDR1 reads DFQATT; CDR2 reads SNEGSKA (reference sequence). Trimming took 6 bases from V and 0 from J, leaving 6 bases between them. As DNA, the CDR3 is TGCAGTGCAGCGGGCTCCTATAATTCACCCCTCCACTTT. Encoded protein: CSAAGSYNSPLHF.

This clonotype has a handful of counts. The V call is TRBV7-2, the J call TRBJ2-3; 12 bases map to TRBD2. V was pared by 5 bases and J by 3 bases, with 9 bases of the junction left unmatched. The CDR3 consists of 17 residues. Germline V gene lookup returns CDR1 SGHTA and CDR2 FQGNSA. The CDR3 DNA reads TGTGCCAGCAGCCTAAGACTAGCGGGGGATAGGACAGATACGCAGTATTTT. Protein sequence: CASSLRLAGDRTDTQYF.

This clonotype was counted a few times. This chain links TRBV6-5 with TRBJ1-2, with D unclear. CDR3 length equals 14 residues. V was clipped by 2 bases and J by 0 bases, with 7 bases between them. Germline V lookup: CDR1 MNHEY, CDR2 SVGAGI. The CDR3 nucleotides are TGTGCCAGCAGTTACGATTCAGCTAACTATGGCTACACCTTC. This codes for CASSYDSANYGYTF.

The chain has TRBV18 and TRBJ1-4; possible D gene TRBD1, 5 bases. CDR3 length: 16 residues. The ends were cut back, 0 bases at V and 2 bases at J, with 10 bases in the middle. In germline, CDR1 is KGHSH, CDR2 LQKENI. In DNA, the CDR3 is TGTGCCAGCTCACCACCGATCGGGACCACTAATGAAAAACTGTTTTTT. Its protein is CASSPPIGTTNEKLFF.

This clonotype was picked up a small number of times. The chain couples TRBV6-5 to TRBJ2-1; 8 bases fit TRBD2. Trimming cost V 0 bases and J 9 bases; bases outside gene matches: 4. Germline V gene sequence: CDR1 MNHEY, CDR2 SVGAGI. The CDR3 totals 14 residues. The CDR3 sequence: CASSYSGTRLEQFF. CDR3 DNA: TGTGCCAGCAGTTACTCAGGGACTAGACTTGAGCAGTTCTTC.

The V gene is TRBV5-1, the J gene TRBJ2-7, with TRBD1 matching over 8 bases. The CDR3 is made up of 14 amino acids. Germline lookup yields CDR1 SGHRS and CDR2 YFSETQ. With V trimmed by 4 bases and J by 11 bases, 14 bases remained unmatched. In DNA, the CDR3 is TGCGCCAGCAGCATAGGTCCGGGACAGGAGAAGAAGTACTTC. Its protein is CASSIGPGQEKKYF.

This chain uses TRBV30 with TRBJ2-1; D remains unclear. There are 14 residues in the CDR3. From germline, CDR1 is GTSNPN and CDR2 SVGIG (reference sequence). Trimming removed 2 bases at V and 0 bases at J, with 8 bases between. The CDR3 bases are TGTGCCTGGAGTTTCCAGCTCTCCTACAATGAGCAGTTCTTC. This sequence encodes CAWSFQLSYNEQFF.

This clonotype turned up a few times. V usage is TRBV5-1 and J usage is TRBJ2-3; 10 bases are shared with TRBD2. The CDR3 runs to 18 residues. J gave up 3 bases and V 4 bases, and 14 bases lay outside the gene matches. CDR1 and CDR2 (germline): SGHRS, YFSETQ. The CDR3 region is CASSQRTSSGGWTDTQYF. Here the CDR3 DNA reads TGCGCCAGCAGCCAACGCACTTCTAGCGGGGGTTGGACAGATACGCAGTATTTT.

The chain recombines TRBV5-6 with TRBJ2-7; D unclear. The V end was cut by 6 bases, the J end by 0 bases, with 4 bases between. This CDR3 spans 11 amino acids. Germline values: CDR1 SGHDT, CDR2 YYEEEE. The CDR3 sequence is CASTYSYEQYF. The CDR3 nucleotides are TGTGCCAGCACCTACTCCTACGAGCAGTACTTC. Combining the CDR3 with reference TRBV5-6 and TRBJ2-7 gives the whole variable domain DAGVTQSPTHLIKTRGQQVTLRCSPKSGHDTVSWYQQALGQGPQFIFQYYEEEERQRGNFPDRFSGHQFPNYSSELNVNALLLGDSALYLCASTYSYEQYFGPGTRLTVT.

This clonotype has just a few counts. The chain couples TRBV20-1 to TRBJ1-1; a weak D match, TRBD1 (6 bases). The germline V gene has CDR1 DFQATT and CDR2 SNEGSKA (reference sequence). V was trimmed by 8 bases and J by 7 bases, leaving 20 bases between them. This CDR3 spans 13 amino acids. The CDR3 coding sequence is TGCAGTCCCTCCGGTGGGGGGCTTGGTGAAGCTTTCTTT. Protein sequence: CSPSGGGLGEAFF.

This clonotype showed up just a few times. The chain carries TRBV3-2 and TRBJ2-7; TRBD1 reflects the table's D call only, with no check against the DNA. TRBV3-2 is tagged as a pseudogene. The CDR3 covers 12 residues. The CDR3 loop reads CASSQGGYEQYV. Here the CDR3 DNA reads TGTGCCAGCAGCCAAGGGGGGTACGAGCAGTACGTC.

The gene calls are TRBV6-5 and TRBJ2-1, with TRBD1 matching over 8 bases. Per the germline V gene, CDR1 is MNHEY and CDR2 is SVGAGI. The J segment lost 7 bases and the V segment lost 6 bases, leaving 11 bases of the junction unmatched. This CDR3 is built from 15 residues. This CDR3 is CASRSGGAGPNEQFF. CDR3 bases: TGTGCCAGCAGATCAGGGGGCGCTGGGCCAAATGAGCAGTTCTTC.

This clonotype has a handful of counts. The chain couples TRBV5-1 to TRBJ1-2, with D possibly matching TRBD1 (5 bases). V dropped 2 bases and J dropped 6 bases, with 11 bases sitting between them. CDR1 SGHRS and CDR2 YFSETQ come from the germline V gene. The CDR3 sequence is 13 residues long. The CDR3 nucleotides read TGCGCCAGCAGCTTCAGTCAGGGACATGGCTACACCTTC. The encoded protein is CASSFSQGHGYTF.

This clonotype was picked up a small number of times. V is TRBV27 and J is TRBJ1-2; TRBD1 is a possible D gene (6 bases). The V gene lost 5 bases and the J gene lost 8 bases, with 18 bases spanning the gap. CDR3 length: 14 residues. Per germline, CDR1 MNHEY and CDR2 SMNVEV (reference sequence). The CDR3 is CASSMIYRETGYTF. The CDR3 coding sequence is TGTGCCAGCAGTATGATCTACAGGGAAACGGGCTACACCTTC.

The genes are TRBV21-1 and TRBJ2-1; TRBD1 reflects the table's D call only, with no check against the DNA. TRBV21-1 is termed a pseudogene. This CDR3 has 16 amino acids. The CDR3 nucleotides read TGTGCCAGCAGCAAAGGAGGCAGGGATAGGGACAATGAGCAGTTCTTC. Amino acids: CASSKGGRDRDNEQFF.

The J gene is TRBJ2-3, the V gene TRBV28; no definite D call. Trimming took 2 bases from V and 0 from J, leaving 6 bases between them. This CDR3 has 14 amino acids. Per germline, CDR1 MDHEN and CDR2 SYDVKM. The CDR3: CASSLPTSTDTQYF. As DNA, the CDR3 is TGTGCCAGCAGTTTACCCACTAGCACAGATACGCAGTATTTT.

This sequence joins TRBV5-1 and TRBJ2-4; 10 bases are shared with TRBD1. There are 16 residues in the CDR3. Germline lookup yields CDR1 SGHRS and CDR2 YFSETQ. V was pared by 5 bases and J by 8 bases, with 13 bases of the junction left unmatched. CDR3 coding DNA: TGCGCCAGCAGTACCCTCGTAGGGACAGGGGTTCACATTCAGTACTTC. As protein: CASSTLVGTGVHIQYF.

The gene calls are TRBV9 and TRBJ1-2; D is unclear. CDR3 length equals 12 residues. Trimming pared 3 bases from V and 2 bases from J, leaving 5 bases between. Per germline, CDR1 SGDLS and CDR2 YYNGEE. The CDR3 protein is CASSEQNYGYTF. The CDR3 DNA reads TGTGCCAGCAGCGAACAGAACTATGGCTACACCTTC. The full variable domain, rest sourced from reference TRBV9 and TRBJ1-2, is DSGVTQTPKHLITATGQRVTLRCSPRSGDLSVYWYQQSLDQGLQFLIQYYNGEERAKGNILERFSAQQFPDLHSELNLSSLELGDSALYFCASSEQNYGYTFGSGTRLTVV.

This clonotype occurred a few times. A much bigger clone sits one base away, suggesting this may be a read error. J is TRBJ2-1 and V is TRBV28; no clear D. Germline V gene sequence: CDR1 MDHEN, CDR2 SYDVKM. This CDR3 comprises 12 residues. V was pared by 6 bases and J by 3 bases, with 6 bases between. In nucleotides, the CDR3 is TGTGCCAGCAGCATAAACTACAATGAGCAGTTCTTC. Its translation is CASSINYNEQFF.